Each of the 19 T cell receptor beta chains below was sequenced from the same sample in a study of T cells in Graves' hyperthyroidism and ophthalmopathy. TCR beta CDR3 sequences were amplified from RNA transcripts. The primer set for the first-round RT-PCR of the TCR CDR3 was HTBI. In TCRdb, the multiplex PCR reads were re-called with MiXCR into one record per CDR3 protein. The data contain around 700,000 distinct CDR3 sequences, around 19% of them singletons. Sequenced input: blood. The receptors were sampled from a woman between 45 and 65 years old with Graves' hyperthyroidism that later progressed to Graves' ophthalmopathy.

In its sample, this clonotype was seen many times. The chain carries TRBV20-1 and TRBJ2-7; possible D gene TRBD2, 6 bases. This CDR3 comprises 15 residues. The germline V gene has CDR1 DFQATT and CDR2 SNEGSKA (reference sequence). Trimming pared 0 bases from V and 1 base from J, leaving 13 bases between. In nucleotides, the CDR3 is TGCAGTGCTAGAGATGCGACTAGTGTATCCTACGAGCAGTACTTC. Its protein is CSARDATSVSYEQYF.

Points on this clonotype: A much larger clone is a single base away; this may be a read error. The chain recombines TRBV3-1 with TRBJ1-2, with D perhaps TRBD1 (6 bases). This CDR3 spans 14 amino acids. Per germline, CDR1 LGHDT and CDR2 YNNKEL (reference sequence). CDR3 sequence reads: CASSQGRRGYGCTF. The CDR3 DNA sequence: TGTGCCAGCAGCCAAGGCCGCAGGGGCTATGGCTGCACCTTC.

V gene TRBV9 combines with J gene TRBJ2-3; D not resolved. The CDR3 loop spans 13 amino acids. Trimming removed 2 bases at V and 7 bases at J, with 11 bases between. CDR1 and CDR2 (germline): SGDLS, YYNGEE. The CDR3 DNA is TGTGCCAGCAGCGTGGGCCTGGGGAATACGCAGTATTTT. Its translation: CASSVGLGNTQYF.

This clonotype was seen more than once but under ten times. The chain joins TRBV6-1 to TRBJ2-5; 11 bases map to TRBD2. Germline CDR1 MNHNS, CDR2 SASEGT. The CDR3 spans 15 residues. The junction had 7 bases not matched to a gene; V was cut back by 5 bases and J by 5 bases. DNA for the CDR3: TGTGCCAGCAGTTTAGCGGGGGGGTCGTATGAGACCCAGTACTTC. Encoded protein: CASSLAGGSYETQYF.

This clonotype was seen many times. The chain combines TRBV12-3 or TRBV12-4 with TRBJ1-1, with D hard to call. This CDR3 has 13 amino acids. V dropped 6 bases and J dropped 6 bases, with 14 bases sitting between them. This CDR3 reads CASSLWTDPEAFF. In DNA, the CDR3 is TGTGCCAGCAGCCTATGGACGGATCCTGAAGCTTTCTTT.

V gene TRBV4-1 combines with J gene TRBJ1-1; 8 nucleotides align to TRBD1. This CDR3 contains 15 residues. V lost 1 base to trimming and J lost 1 base; unmatched junction nucleotides: 2. Germline-derived CDR1 and CDR2 are MGHRA and YSYEKL. In DNA, the CDR3 is TGCGCCAGCAGCCAAGGGGACAGGCCGAACACTGAAGCTTTCTTT. It is translated as CASSQGDRPNTEAFF.

This clonotype showed up just a few times. The chain links TRBV19 to TRBJ1-1, with 11 bases fitting TRBD1. The CDR3 loop spans 16 amino acids. The germline CDR1 and CDR2 sequences are LNHDA and SQIVND (reference sequence). Trimming at V came to 4 bases and at J to 7 bases, leaving 11 bases not matched to a gene. CDR3: CASSTRPGQGVVEAFF. The CDR3 DNA reads as TGTGCCAGTAGTACACGACCGGGACAGGGGGTCGTTGAAGCTTTCTTT.

Here the CDR3 DNA reads TGTGCCAGCAGCAGCTTAATTAACTCTGGAAACACCATATATTTT. It specifies CASSSLINSGNTIYF. The rearrangement joins TRBV7-9 to TRBJ1-3, with unresolved D. Per germline, CDR1 SEHNR and CDR2 FQNEAQ (reference sequence). The CDR3 runs 15 residues. The ends were cut back, 5 bases at V and 0 bases at J, with 11 bases in the middle.

The V call is TRBV19, the J call TRBJ1-6, with D perhaps TRBD1 (5 bases). V lost 5 bases, J lost 10 bases, and 18 bases lay in between. This CDR3 is 15 amino acids long. CDR1 and CDR2 from the germline V gene are LNHDA and SQIVND (reference sequence). For the CDR3, the DNA is TGTGCCAGTAGTCTCTCGGGGGAATCGGGGTCACCCCTCCACTTT. This translates into CASSLSGESGSPLHF.

The J gene is TRBJ2-1, the V gene TRBV2, with 8 positions matching TRBD2. Unmatched junction bases numbered 2, after V lost 1 base and J lost 3 bases. The CDR3 consists of 15 residues. In germline, CDR1 is SNHLY, CDR2 FYNNEI. DNA for the CDR3: TGTGCCAGCAGTGAAGGGCGGGGGGTCTACAATGAGCAGTTCTTC. Protein: CASSEGRGVYNEQFF.

At least ten counts were recorded for this clonotype. This chain joins TRBV2 and TRBJ2-5, with 7 bases that match TRBD1. Germline trimming cut 7 bases from V and 5 bases from J; bases unmatched to any gene: 10. This CDR3 spans 14 amino acids. CDR1 and CDR2 (germline): SNHLY, FYNNEI. CDR3 coding DNA: TGTGCCAGCATTAGACAGGGCCCGGCGGAGACCCAGTACTTC. Its translation is CASIRQGPAETQYF. Supplemented by reference TRBV2 and TRBJ2-5, the full variable domain reads EPEVTQTPSHQVTQMGQEVILRCVPISNHLYFYWYRQILGQKVEFLVSFYNNEISEKSEIFDDQFSVERPDGSNFTLKIRSTKLEDSAMYFCASIRQGPAETQYFGPGTRLLVL.

This clonotype occurred a few times. The V call is TRBV11-2, the J call TRBJ1-2; 8 bases are shared with TRBD1. This CDR3 spans 12 amino acids. V shed 6 bases and J 6 bases; nucleotides not matched to a gene: 3. Germline values: CDR1 SGHAT, CDR2 FQNNGV. The CDR3 here is CASRDREDGYTF. CDR3 coding DNA: TGTGCCAGCAGGGACAGGGAGGATGGCTACACCTTC.

This sequence joins TRBV16 and TRBJ2-4, with 7 bases that match TRBD1. There are 13 residues in the CDR3. Germline trimming cut 4 bases from V and 9 bases from J; bases unmatched to any gene: 6. Germline values: CDR1 KGHSY, CDR2 FQNENV. For the CDR3, the DNA is TGTGCCAGCAGCCTTACGACAGGGCCCATTCAGTACTTC. This gives the protein CASSLTTGPIQYF.

The chain couples TRBV4-1 to TRBJ2-4, with a weak D call TRBD1 (6 bases). This CDR3 has 14 residues. The V and J ends lost 1 base and 4 bases respectively, with 8 bases between them. Germline V gene data show CDR1 as MGHRA and CDR2 as YSYEKL. The CDR3 is CASSQVQGKNIQYF. DNA of the CDR3: TGCGCCAGCAGCCAAGTACAGGGAAAAAACATTCAGTACTTC.

This clonotype occurred many times. The chain has TRBV5-5 and TRBJ1-1, with unresolved D. V lost 2 bases, J lost 4 bases, and 15 bases lay in between. CDR3 length: 15 amino acids. Germline V gene data show CDR1 as SGHKS and CDR2 as YYEKEE (reference sequence). Here the CDR3 reads CASSLPGWYTTEAFF. CDR3 DNA: TGTGCCAGCAGCTTACCGGGATGGTACACCACTGAAGCTTTCTTT.

The rearrangement uses TRBV27 and TRBJ2-7; D perhaps matches TRBD1 (6 bases). There are 15 residues in the CDR3. Germline values: CDR1 MNHEY, CDR2 SMNVEV (reference sequence). Trimming removed 5 bases from V and 3 bases from J, with 17 bases in between. In nucleotides, the CDR3 is TGTGCCAGCAGTCACTCAGACAGGAGACTCTACGAGCAGTACTTC. This sequence encodes CASSHSDRRLYEQYF.

This clonotype was seen ten or more times. The chain uses TRBV10-2 and TRBJ2-3, with D possibly matching TRBD2 (6 bases). Germline CDR1 and CDR2: WSHSY and SAAADI. The CDR3 totals 15 residues. The germline V and J ends were trimmed by 3 bases and 0 bases, with 10 bases remaining between them. DNA of the CDR3: TGCGCCAGCAGTGAAGGAGGGATGAGCACAGATACGCAGTATTTT. It codes for CASSEGGMSTDTQYF.

V is TRBV5-8 and J is TRBJ1-5; D is uncertain. This CDR3 has 16 residues. The V gene's germline CDR1 is SGHTS and CDR2 YDEGEE. The germline V and J ends were trimmed by 0 bases and 2 bases, with 12 bases remaining between them. DNA for the CDR3: TGTGCCAGCAGCTTGGAACGGGAGGTCGGCAATCAGCCCCAGCATTTT. Amino acid sequence: CASSLEREVGNQPQHF.

This clonotype was seen ten or more times. The chain uses TRBV18 and TRBJ2-3, with a tentative D call TRBD1 (5 bases). Germline V gene lookup returns CDR1 KGHSH and CDR2 LQKENI. V was cut by 0 bases and J by 8 bases, with 18 bases left in between. This CDR3 has 16 amino acids. In DNA form, the CDR3 reads TGTGCCAGCTCACCACCGTCTCCCACAGGTCGACCTACGCAGTATTTT. Protein product: CASSPPSPTGRPTQYF.